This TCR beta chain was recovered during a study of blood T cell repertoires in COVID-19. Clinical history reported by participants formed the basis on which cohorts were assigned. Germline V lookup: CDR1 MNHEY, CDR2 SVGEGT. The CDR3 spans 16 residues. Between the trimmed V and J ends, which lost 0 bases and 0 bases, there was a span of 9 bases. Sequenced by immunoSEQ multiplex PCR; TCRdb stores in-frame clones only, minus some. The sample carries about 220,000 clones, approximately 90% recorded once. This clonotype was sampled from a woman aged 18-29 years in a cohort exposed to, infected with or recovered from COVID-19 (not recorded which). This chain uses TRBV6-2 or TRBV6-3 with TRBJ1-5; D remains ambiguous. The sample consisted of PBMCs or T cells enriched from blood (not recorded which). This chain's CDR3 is CASSYSYFSSNQPQHF. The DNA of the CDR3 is TGTGCCAGCAGTTACTCTTACTTTTCTAGCAATCAGCCCCAGCATTTT.